This T cell receptor (beta chain) was obtained from a study of T cell repertoires in cytomegalovirus infection. The overall study: An indication of both CMV infection and matching HLA type came from public TCR beta signatures.

This clonotype was detected once. The antigen is not known. Trimming removed 3 bases at V and 4 bases at J, with 13 bases between. Germline V gene lookup returns CDR1 DFQATT and CDR2 SNEGSKA (reference sequence). This CDR3 contains 14 residues. TCRdb re-derived calls from the reads in MiXCR, one entry per CDR3 protein. The sample gives 650,000 to 900,000 distinct CDR3 sequences, approximately 32% of which show up once; 12% is in the top ten. Study results and limitations: Cumulated frequencies of public TCR beta families served to identify carriers of CMV plus the relevant HLA.

Here the sequenced sample was cultured CD8+ T cells from PBMCs, taken from culture after CMV antigen stimulation. The V call is TRBV20-1, the J call TRBJ2-1, with D perhaps TRBD1 (6 bases). This clonotype was obtained from a human donor in good health (CMV status not recorded). Some clones in this sample may be carry-over from other donors' samples. The CDR3 DNA is TGCAGTGCTAGGGTACAGGGTAGTTACAATGAGCAGTTCTTC. It encodes CSARVQGSYNEQFF.